Given below is one TCR beta chain in context. The target antigen is unknown. A read error may produce the germline difference seen at one junction end. These data originate in a study of T cell clones after liver transplantation. Study information: In this trial, immunosuppression withdrawal was attempted within 2 years of liver transplant. A pre-transplant mixed lymphocyte reaction with TCRbeta sequencing defined graft-donor-reactive clones followed in post-transplant blood.

Regarding the study as a whole: Circulating graft-donor-reactive CD4 TCRbeta sequences fell significantly post-transplant in 5 of 8 subjects.

Profiling relied on immunoSEQ multiplex PCR, and the TCRdb table lists in-frame clones only, not all of them. The data show roughly 80,000 clones, roughly 83% seen once. There are 12 residues in the CDR3. Germline-derived CDR1 and CDR2 are GTSNPN and SVGIG (reference sequence). The clonotype comes from a human patient who received a liver transplant. A share of the T cells may be of graft donor origin. The genes are TRBV30 and TRBJ2-7; D assignment may be TRBD1 or TRBD2 (5 bases each). The sequencing here drew on CD4+ T cells from blood, taken at the 22-month timepoint. In nucleotides, the CDR3 is TGTGCCTGGAGCCCTGAGGGGCAGGGCATTAACTTC. Translation: CAWSPEGQGINF.